A selection of T cell receptor beta chains follows, all from one sample in a study of tumor-infiltrating lymphocytes in primary liver carcinoma. TCRdb re-derived calls from the multiplex PCR reads in MiXCR, one entry per CDR3 protein. This table holds approximately 80,000 distinct CDR3 sequences, approximately 70% found once. The material sequenced was tumor-adjacent normal liver tissue. These receptors all come from a man in his forties or fifties with primary liver carcinoma and hepatitis B virus infection. Each CDR3 is given with its conserved first and last residue. The order of the fields is J gene, V gene, clone size, D gene, CDR3 protein, CDR3 DNA. A D gene is named only where the DNA matches it firmly. Size values are once, few and many counts, or a class for expanded clones, and some rows have none.

TRBJ2-1	TRBV6-2/TRBV6-3	few	TRBD1	CASSSAGTGGLEQFF	TGTGCCAGTTCTAGTGCGGGGACAGGGGGCTTGGAGCAGTTCTTC
TRBJ2-7	TRBV5-4	-	TRBD1	CASVLFGQAYEQYF	TGTGCCAGCGTCTTGTTCGGACAGGCCTACGAGCAGTACTTC
TRBJ2-1	TRBV13	many	-	CASSLAGEYNEQFF	TGTGCCAGCAGCTTAGCGGGGGAGTACAATGAGCAGTTCTTC
TRBJ2-5	TRBV28	-	-	CASSLRQAERETQYF	TGTGCCAGCAGTCTCAGACAGGCGGAGAGAGAGACCCAGTACTTC
TRBJ2-3	TRBV11-1	-	-	CARSLATGADTQYF	TGTGCCAGAAGCTTAGCGACCGGGGCAGATACGCAGTATTTT
TRBJ2-5	TRBV20-1	-	TRBD2	CSATGTSGSAETQYF	TGCAGTGCGACCGGGACTAGCGGGAGCGCAGAGACCCAGTACTTC
TRBJ2-1	TRBV6-6	-	-	CASGYIESEQFF	TGTGCCAGCGGTTACATAGAATCTGAGCAGTTCTTC
TRBJ1-2	TRBV10-2	-	-	CAGSEGLVSRDSRRLGYGYTF	TGCGCCGGCAGTGAGGGCTTAGTGTCGAGGGATAGCCGAAGATTGGGTTATGGCTACACCTTC
TRBJ2-7	TRBV28	-	-	CASTTRGVPRQQPVYEQYF	TGTGCCAGCACCACACGGGGTGTGCCTCGACAGCAGCCGGTGTACGAGCAGTACTTC
TRBJ2-5	TRBV28	few	TRBD2	CASSKSGLQETQYF	TGTGCCAGCAGTAAGTCGGGACTACAAGAGACCCAGTACTTC
TRBJ2-3	TRBV7-9	many	-	CASSHETGADTQYF	TGTGCCAGCAGCCATGAGACGGGAGCCGATACGCAATATTTT
TRBJ1-4	TRBV4-1	few	-	CASNQERTATTNEKLFF	TGTGCCAGCAACCAAGAACGGACCGCCACAACTAATGAAAAACTGTTTTTT
TRBJ2-1	TRBV11-3	-	-	CASSLDRRFSGSLYNEQFF	TGTGCCAGCAGCTTAGATAGGCGATTCAGTGGGAGCCTTTACAATGAGCAGTTCTTC
TRBJ2-6	TRBV6-6	few	-	CDSSGTGTLNVLTF	TGTGACAGTAGCGGGACAGGGACCCTCAACGTCCTGACTTTT
TRBJ2-7	TRBV5-1	-	TRBD2	CASGLGGRSSYEQHF	TGCGCCAGCGGCTTGGGAGGGAGAAGCTCCTACGAGCAGCACTTC
TRBJ2-7	TRBV7-9	-	-	CASSPGYQWDEQYF	TGTGCCAGCAGCCCGGGCTATCAATGGGACGAGCAGTACTTC
TRBJ2-1	TRBV10-3	few	TRBD2	CAIKEASGSIEQFF	TGTGCCATCAAAGAGGCTAGCGGGAGTATTGAGCAGTTCTTC
TRBJ1-1	TRBV14	-	-	CASSQISTDTEAFF	TGTGCCAGCAGCCAAATCTCTACGGACACTGAAGCTTTCTTT
TRBJ2-7	TRBV29-1	-	TRBD1	CSVIWGQGAYEQYF	TGCAGCGTAATTTGGGGACAGGGGGCCTACGAGCAGTACTTC
TRBJ2-6	TRBV5-1	few	-	CASGPGVGANVLTF	TGCGCCAGCGGCCCGGGGGTTGGGGCCAACGTCCTGACTTTC
TRBJ2-1	TRBV29-1	-	TRBD1	CSGRQGGKEQFF	TGCAGCGGTAGACAGGGTGGGAAAGAGCAGTTCTTC
TRBJ2-7	TRBV7-8	-	-	CASSLTLDYEQYF	TGTGCCAGCAGCTTGACTCTCGACTACGAGCAGTACTTC
TRBJ2-7	TRBV4-2	-	-	CDSTEGLSSYKQYF	TGTGACAGCACGGAAGGCTTGAGTTCCTACAAGCAGTACTTC
TRBJ2-7	TRBV5-1	-	-	CASNLVGGGAGQSYEHHF	-
TRBJ2-1	TRBV11-2	-	-	CASSIDERFSGTLYNEQFF	TGTGCCAGCAGCATAGATGAGCGATTCAGTGGGACCCTTTACAATGAGCAGTTCTTC
TRBJ2-7	TRBV6-2/TRBV6-3	many	-	CATSWDGYEQYF	TGTGCCACCTCCTGGGACGGCTACGAGCAGTACTTC
TRBJ2-4	TRBV29-1	-	-	CSVEGQCVGGIHYF	TGCAGCGTTGAGGGGCAGTGCGTCGGGGGCATTCATTACTTC
TRBJ2-1	TRBV10-1	-	TRBD2	CASSEGTIGVSGVDNEQFF	TGCGCCAGCAGTGAGGGGACTATAGGCGTTTCTGGGGTCGATAATGAGCAGTTCTTC